The 8 T cell receptor beta chains presented below share a single source sample, sequenced in a study of CD8+CD57+ T cells in acquired aplastic anemia. TCR beta VDJ and CDR3 profiling used genomic DNA as template. TCRdb re-called the reads through MiXCR, storing one row per CDR3 protein. The table has 90,000 to 120,000 distinct CDR3 sequences, roughly 51% seen once. The sequenced sample was sorted CD4+, CD8+, or CD8+CD57+ T cells (not recorded which) from PBMCs. These receptor sequences come from a human donor in good health, serving as a control.

This clonotype was picked up a small number of times. The CDR3 does not end in the conserved phenylalanine or tryptophan, so this is likely a read error. The rearrangement joins TRBV6-2 or TRBV6-3 to TRBJ2-7, with D tentatively TRBD2 (5 bases). The germline V gene encodes CDR1 MNHEY and CDR2 SVGEGT. Trimming took off 6 bases at V and 2 bases at J, with 11 bases between the two ends. This CDR3 spans 13 amino acids. DNA for the CDR3: TGTGCCAGCAGCATCGGGGATCCCTACGAGCAGTACCTC. This encodes CASSIGDPYEQYL.

This clonotype was seen a handful of times. The V call is TRBV4-3, the J call TRBJ2-5; D gene ambiguous. V lost 0 bases and J 5 bases, leaving 7 bases between the germline ends. The CDR3 length is 13 residues. Germline values: CDR1 LGHNA, CDR2 YSLEER. CDR3 sequence: CASSQDRDETQYF. For the CDR3, the DNA is TGCGCCAGCAGCCAAGATCGAGATGAGACCCAGTACTTC.

A remark on this clonotype: The conserved final phenylalanine or tryptophan is absent from the CDR3, which likely points to a read error. The V and J genes are TRBV20-1 and TRBJ2-7; D call uncertain. Germline values: CDR1 DFQATT, CDR2 SNEGSKA (reference sequence). CDR3 length equals 11 residues. Between the trimmed V and J ends, which lost 3 bases and 9 bases, there was a span of 12 bases. The CDR3 loop is CSASIPNGQYS. In nucleotides, the CDR3 is TGCAGTGCTAGCATCCCCAATGGGCAGTACTCC.

There are many counts of this clonotype. The rearrangement links TRBV6-2 or TRBV6-3 to TRBJ1-5; D perhaps matches TRBD1 (5 bases). The CDR3 is made up of 14 amino acids. The germline V gene encodes CDR1 MNHEY and CDR2 SVGEGT. The V end was cut by 11 bases, the J end by 5 bases, with 19 bases between. The CDR3 region is CACSLWRGDQPQHF. The CDR3 bases are TGTGCCTGTTCCTTATGGCGGGGCGATCAGCCCCAGCATTTT.

The V call is TRBV29-1, the J call TRBJ2-1; D remains unclear. Germline values: CDR1 SQVTM, CDR2 ANQGSEA. V was pared by 4 bases and J by 5 bases, with 9 bases between. The CDR3 runs to 12 residues. The chain's CDR3 is CSVAQTDNEQFF. DNA of the CDR3: TGCAGCGTTGCCCAGACCGACAATGAGCAGTTCTTC.

The chain employs TRBV2 and TRBJ2-5; 7 bases are shared with TRBD1. Germline V gene sequence: CDR1 SNHLY, CDR2 FYNNEI. CDR3 length: 14 residues. The V segment lost 10 bases and the J segment 0 bases; nucleotides outside the gene matches: 8. The CDR3 bases are TGTGCCACCCGGACAGGCCCTAACCAAGAGACCCAGTACTTC. Residues: CATRTGPNQETQYF.

The rearrangement uses TRBV25-1 and TRBJ1-1, with 9 bases aligning to TRBD1. The CDR3 length is 15 residues. Germline assignment: CDR1 MGHDK and CDR2 SYGVNS. Trimming at V came to 7 bases and at J to 4 bases, leaving 10 bases not matched to a gene. The CDR3 reads CASTSGQGMVTEAFF. CDR3 in DNA: TGTGCCAGCACCTCGGGACAGGGTATGGTCACTGAAGCTTTCTTT.

This clonotype occurred many times. V is TRBV20-1 and J is TRBJ1-4; D might be TRBD1 (5 bases). The V and J ends lost 3 bases and 3 bases respectively, with 11 bases between them. There are 14 residues in the CDR3. Per the germline V gene, CDR1 is DFQATT and CDR2 is SNEGSKA (reference sequence). The CDR3 DNA reads TGCAGTGCTAGTGGCAGGGTGGCTAATGAAAAACTGTTTTTT. This encodes CSASGRVANEKLFF.